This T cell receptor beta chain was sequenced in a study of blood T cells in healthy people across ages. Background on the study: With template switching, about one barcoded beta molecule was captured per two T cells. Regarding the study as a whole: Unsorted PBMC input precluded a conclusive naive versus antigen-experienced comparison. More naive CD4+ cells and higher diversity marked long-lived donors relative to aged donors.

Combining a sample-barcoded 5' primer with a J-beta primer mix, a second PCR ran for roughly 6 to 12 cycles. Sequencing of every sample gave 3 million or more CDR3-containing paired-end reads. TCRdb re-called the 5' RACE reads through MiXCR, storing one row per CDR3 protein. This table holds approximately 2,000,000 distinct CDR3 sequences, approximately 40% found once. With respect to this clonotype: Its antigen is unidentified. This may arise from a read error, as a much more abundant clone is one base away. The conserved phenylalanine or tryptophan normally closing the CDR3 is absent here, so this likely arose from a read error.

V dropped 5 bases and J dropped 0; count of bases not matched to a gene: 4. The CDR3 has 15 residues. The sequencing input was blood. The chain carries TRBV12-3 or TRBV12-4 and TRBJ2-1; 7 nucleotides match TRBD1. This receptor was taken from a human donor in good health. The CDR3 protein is CASSIRQGSYNEQFV. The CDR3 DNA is TGTGCCAGCAGTATTAGACAGGGCTCCTACAATGAGCAGTTCGTC.